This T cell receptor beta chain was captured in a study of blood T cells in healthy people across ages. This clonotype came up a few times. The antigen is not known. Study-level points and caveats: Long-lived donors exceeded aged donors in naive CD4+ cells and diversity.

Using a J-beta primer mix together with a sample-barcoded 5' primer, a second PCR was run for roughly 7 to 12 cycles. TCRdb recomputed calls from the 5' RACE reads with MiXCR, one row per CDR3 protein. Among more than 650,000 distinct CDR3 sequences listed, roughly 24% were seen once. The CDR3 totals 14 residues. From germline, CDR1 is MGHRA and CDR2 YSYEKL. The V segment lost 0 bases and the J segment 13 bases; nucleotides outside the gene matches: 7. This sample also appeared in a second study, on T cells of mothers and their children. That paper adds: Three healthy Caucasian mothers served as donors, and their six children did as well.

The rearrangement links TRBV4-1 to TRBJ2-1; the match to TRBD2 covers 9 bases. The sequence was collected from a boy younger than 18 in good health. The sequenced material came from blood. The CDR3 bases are TGCGCCAGCAGCCAAGATTGGCGGGGGGGCTCCCAGTTCTTC. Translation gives CASSQDWRGGSQFF.